The clone carrying this T cell receptor (beta chain) was seen a handful of times. Antigen: not known. Individual cDNA molecules received unique molecular identifiers during library preparation. TCRdb re-called the 5' RACE reads with MiXCR, one entry per CDR3 protein. The sample yields 55,000 or so distinct CDR3 sequences, 6.2% seen once. Trimming took 0 bases from V and 4 from J, leaving 19 bases between them. The germline V gene encodes CDR1 DFQATT and CDR2 SNEGSKA (reference sequence). The CDR3 is 16 amino acids. This sample is part of a study of early T cells in non-severe SARS-CoV-2 infection. Study-level information: Chains were unpaired, as sequencing was done on bulk RNA from unsorted whole blood.

Broader study findings: Matching with VDJdb favored anti-spike CD8 responses (missing private and CD4 specificities).

The sample comprised whole blood. The source is an adult who was a healthcare worker with PCR-confirmed SARS-CoV-2 infection or an uninfected control (not recorded which). The chain links TRBV20-1 to TRBJ2-7; D uncertain. Here the CDR3 DNA reads TGCAGTGCTAGAGATCGTGGGTTTATTAGTTCGTACGAGCAGTACTTC. Translation: CSARDRGFISSYEQYF.